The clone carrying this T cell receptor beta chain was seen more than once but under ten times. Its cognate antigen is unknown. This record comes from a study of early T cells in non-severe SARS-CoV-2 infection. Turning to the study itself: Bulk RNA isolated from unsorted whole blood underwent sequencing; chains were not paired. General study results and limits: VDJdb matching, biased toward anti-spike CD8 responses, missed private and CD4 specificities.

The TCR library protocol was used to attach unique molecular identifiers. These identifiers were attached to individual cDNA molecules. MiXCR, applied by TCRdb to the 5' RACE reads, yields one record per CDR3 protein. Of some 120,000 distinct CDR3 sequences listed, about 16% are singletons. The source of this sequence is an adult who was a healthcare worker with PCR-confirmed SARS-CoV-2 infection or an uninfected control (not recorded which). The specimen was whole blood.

The CDR3 spells CAWAGTGISPLHF. The DNA of the CDR3 is TGTGCCTGGGCCGGGACAGGAATTTCACCCCTCCACTTT. The rearrangement links TRBV30 to TRBJ1-6, with TRBD1 matching over 8 bases. With 5 bases clipped from V and 9 bases from J, the junction kept 6 bases outside the gene matches. This CDR3 has 13 amino acids. CDR1 is GTSNPN, CDR2 SVGIG, per germline (reference sequence).